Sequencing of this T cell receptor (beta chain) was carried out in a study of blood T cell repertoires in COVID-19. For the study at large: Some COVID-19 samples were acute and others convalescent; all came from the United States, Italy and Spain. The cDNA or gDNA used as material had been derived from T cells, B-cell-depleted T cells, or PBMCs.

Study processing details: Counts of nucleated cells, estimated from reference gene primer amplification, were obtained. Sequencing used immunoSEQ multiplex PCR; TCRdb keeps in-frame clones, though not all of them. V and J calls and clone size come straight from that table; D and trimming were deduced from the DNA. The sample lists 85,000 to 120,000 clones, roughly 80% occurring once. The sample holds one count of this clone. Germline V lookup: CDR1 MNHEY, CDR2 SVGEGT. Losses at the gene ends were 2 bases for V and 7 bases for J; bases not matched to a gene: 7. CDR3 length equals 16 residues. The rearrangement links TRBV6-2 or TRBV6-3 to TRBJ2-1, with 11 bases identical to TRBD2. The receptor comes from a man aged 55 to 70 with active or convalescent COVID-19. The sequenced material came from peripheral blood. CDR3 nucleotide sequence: TGTGCCAGCAGTTACGTACTAGCGGGAGTTGATAATGAGCAGTTCTTC. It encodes CASSYVLAGVDNEQFF.